One sample yielded the 9 T cell receptor beta chains listed below, sequenced in a study of shared clonotypes between healthy human individuals. This table comes from immunoSEQ multiplex PCR, and its TCRdb copy is limited to in-frame clones, with some not included. The table shows approximately 2.3 million clones, with approximately 93% occurring only once. Sequenced: naive CD4+ T cells from PBMCs. Subset here: CD45RA+ positively selected. The receptor source for this set is a man aged 18-30 years in good health. Some clones in this sample may be carry-over from other donors' samples.

The chain combines TRBV18 with TRBJ2-3, with 8 bases lining up with TRBD1. Looked up from germline, CDR1 is KGHSH and CDR2 is LQKENI. The CDR3 is 16 amino acids. J was trimmed by 2 bases and V by 4 bases; bases with no gene match: 8. CDR3 protein: CASSRRQGPPTDTQYF. CDR3 nucleotides: TGTGCCAGCTCACGCCGACAGGGGCCCCCCACAGATACGCAGTATTTT. The complete variable domain, with remaining parts taken from reference TRBV18 and TRBJ2-3, reads NAGVMQNPRHLVRRRGQEARLRCSPMKGHSHVYWYRQLPEEGLKFMVYLQKENIIDESGMPKERFSAEFPKEGPSILRIQQVVRGDSAAYFCASSRRQGPPTDTQYFGPGTRLTVL.

V and J are TRBV27 and TRBJ1-5; 8 bases are a match to TRBD1. The J segment lost 0 bases and the V segment lost 4 bases, leaving 20 bases of the junction unmatched. The CDR3 covers 21 residues. CDR1 and CDR2 (germline): MNHEY, SMNVEV (reference sequence). Written as DNA, the CDR3 is TGTGCCAGCAGTTCTATTCGACAGGGGCCCAGAGGTTTATATAGCAATCAGCCCCAGCATTTT. Protein product: CASSSIRQGPRGLYSNQPQHF.

V usage is TRBV28 and J usage is TRBJ2-3; D is perhaps TRBD2 (6 bases). Trimming shortened V by 9 bases and J by 4 bases, and 17 bases separated the two germline ends. CDR1 is MDHEN, CDR2 SYDVKM, per germline. The CDR3 covers 14 residues. The CDR3 DNA is TGTGCCAGTCGGATCGGGGGAGTAGCAGATACGCAGTATTTT. It codes for CASRIGGVADTQYF.

This clone has only a few counts. The same CDR3 arises from other DNA sequences in this sample as well. The V gene is TRBV6-5, the J gene TRBJ1-1; D is unresolved. V was trimmed by 8 bases and J by 1 base, leaving 11 bases between them. CDR3 size: 13 residues. Germline V CDR1 and CDR2: MNHEY, SVGAGI. The CDR3 is CASSSQANTEAFF. For the CDR3, the DNA is TGTGCCAGCTCTTCGCAGGCGAACACTGAAGCTTTCTTT.

With regard to this clone: Distinct nucleotide sequences in the sample also encode this CDR3. V is TRBV18 and J is TRBJ2-3, with 7 positions matching TRBD1. The CDR3 extends over 13 amino acids. Germline lookup yields CDR1 KGHSH and CDR2 LQKENI. J lost 3 bases, V lost 4 bases, and 1 base had no gene match. The CDR3 sequence is CASSQGATDTQYF. Written as DNA, the CDR3 is TGTGCCAGCTCACAGGGGGCAACAGATACGCAGTATTTT.

As concerns this clone: The same CDR3 can be traced to other DNA sequences in this sample. The chain has TRBV2 and TRBJ2-7; 12 positions match TRBD2. The junction had 5 bases not matched to a gene; V was cut back by 6 bases and J by 2 bases. CDR1 is SNHLY and CDR2 is FYNNEI in the germline V gene. CDR3 length equals 15 residues. CDR3 region: CASSEGLAGTYEQYF. DNA for the CDR3: TGTGCCAGCAGCGAGGGACTAGCGGGTACCTACGAGCAGTACTTC.

This clone was picked up one time. The chain links TRBV5-4 to TRBJ2-1; TRBD2 agrees at 12 bases. V shed 0 bases, J shed 10 bases, and the junction held 8 bases outside the gene matches. The CDR3 sequence is 16 residues long. CDR1 and CDR2 (germline): SGHNT, YYREEE (reference sequence). The CDR3 nucleotides read TGTGCCAGCAGCTTGGCCCGGACTAGCGGGATTGGGGAGCAGTTCTTC. It codes for CASSLARTSGIGEQFF.

The chain employs TRBV6-1 and TRBJ1-1; D unresolved. Trimming removed 6 bases from V and 5 bases from J, with 13 bases in between. The CDR3 has 13 amino acids. Germline lookup yields CDR1 MNHNS and CDR2 SASEGT. The CDR3 here is CASSGLLGTEAFF. CDR3 DNA sequence: TGTGCCAGCAGCGGACTCCTGGGTACTGAAGCTTTCTTT.

The rearrangement uses TRBV28 and TRBJ1-5, with 7 positions matching TRBD1. This CDR3 has 14 amino acids. Trimming removed 5 bases from V and 5 bases from J; junction bases left unmatched: 6. CDR1 is MDHEN and CDR2 is SYDVKM in the germline V gene. CDR3 DNA: TGTGCCAGCAGTCCCCCGACAGGGTATCAGCCCCAGCATTTT. Its translation is CASSPPTGYQPQHF.